The 27 T cell receptor beta chains below come from one sample, sequenced in a study of beta chain features in type 1 diabetes. Expressed TCRB transcripts were sequenced, since all the RNA that had been isolated was reverse transcribed. TCRdb's table, derived via immunoSEQ multiplex PCR, lists solely in-frame clones and lacks some. The table has around 160,000 clones, nearly 50% seen once. Specimen: Tregs from blood. These receptors were taken from a man aged 18 to 30 in good health.

The V and J genes are TRBV2 and TRBJ1-2; D call uncertain. The V and J ends lost 7 bases and 8 bases respectively, with 14 bases between them. The length of the CDR3 is 12 residues. Germline lookup yields CDR1 SNHLY and CDR2 FYNNEI. The CDR3: CASTLEVRGYTF. CDR3 sequence (DNA): TGTGCCAGCACTCTGGAGGTCCGGGGCTACACCTTC.

This chain links TRBV19 with TRBJ2-2, with D possibly TRBD2 on 6 matching bases. Trimming left V 4 bases short and J 4 bases short, with 13 bases between. CDR3 length: 15 residues. CDR1 and CDR2 from the germline V gene are LNHDA and SQIVND (reference sequence). Here the CDR3 reads CASSKTRAITGELFF. CDR3 in DNA: TGTGCCAGTAGTAAGACTAGGGCGATCACCGGGGAGCTGTTTTTT.

This clone was seen a few times. The CDR3 DNA reads as TGTGCCAGCTCACCACTTGGACCGGGGAAAGGGGCCAACGTCCTGACTTTC. It is translated as CASSPLGPGKGANVLTF. The chain carries TRBV18 and TRBJ2-6; D is possibly TRBD2 (5 bases). V dropped 1 base and J dropped 4 bases, with 14 bases sitting between them. Germline V CDR1 and CDR2: KGHSH, LQKENI. This CDR3 is built from 17 residues. The variable domain in full, with the rest retrieved from reference TRBV18 and TRBJ2-6, is NAGVMQNPRHLVRRRGQEARLRCSPMKGHSHVYWYRQLPEEGLKFMVYLQKENIIDESGMPKERFSAEFPKEGPSILRIQQVVRGDSAAYFCASSPLGPGKGANVLTFGAGSRLTVL.

This clone came up a few times. The CDR3: CASTLTASYEQYF. CDR3 nucleotides: TGTGCCAGCACCTTGACAGCCTCCTACGAGCAGTACTTC. The rearrangement uses TRBV28 and TRBJ2-7, with D possibly matching TRBD1 (5 bases). The CDR3 is made up of 13 amino acids. CDR1 is MDHEN and CDR2 is SYDVKM in the germline V gene. The V and J ends lost 7 bases and 0 bases respectively, with 10 bases between them.

This clone was seen only a few times. The J gene is TRBJ2-3, the V gene TRBV4-3, with unresolved D. The CDR3 runs 20 residues. CDR1 is LGHNA and CDR2 is YSLEER in the germline V gene. Trimming cost V 0 bases and J 0 bases, with 22 bases left between them. The CDR3 DNA follows: TGCGCCAGCAGCCAAGACAGAGCGCCCCCCGTAGCAGCTAGCACAGATACGCAGTATTTT. Translation: CASSQDRAPPVAASTDTQYF.

The chain joins TRBV9 to TRBJ2-2; D might be TRBD2 (5 bases). Germline V gene data show CDR1 as SGDLS and CDR2 as YYNGEE. The CDR3 is 15 amino acids. V was trimmed by 0 bases and J by 6 bases, leaving 12 bases between them. CDR3 in amino acids: CASSVGRLAAGELFF. The CDR3 DNA is TGTGCCAGCAGCGTAGGTCGGCTAGCTGCCGGGGAGCTGTTTTTT. The full variable domain, in which reference TRBV9 and TRBJ2-2 provide the parts outside the CDR3, is DSGVTQTPKHLITATGQRVTLRCSPRSGDLSVYWYQQSLDQGLQFLIQYYNGEERAKGNILERFSAQQFPDLHSELNLSSLELGDSALYFCASSVGRLAAGELFFGEGSRLTVL.

The table lists this clone with a count of one. V usage is TRBV7-3 and J usage is TRBJ1-1, with no clear D. CDR3 length equals 13 residues. Germline V gene data show CDR1 as SGHTA and CDR2 as FQGTGA. V was shortened by 0 bases and J by 5 bases, with 7 bases between the two germline ends. The DNA for the CDR3 is TGTGCCAGCAGCTTAACCCGGGATACTGAAGCTTTCTTT. It translates to CASSLTRDTEAFF.

J is TRBJ2-2 and V is TRBV4-3; TRBD1 aligns across 9 bases. CDR1 is LGHNA and CDR2 is YSLEER in the germline V gene. This CDR3 is built from 15 residues. V shed 4 bases and J 2 bases; nucleotides not matched to a gene: 2. CDR3 residues: CASSPGQGNTGELFF. As DNA, the CDR3 is TGCGCCAGCAGCCCGGGACAGGGAAACACCGGGGAGCTGTTTTTT.

The V and J genes are TRBV2 and TRBJ2-7, with 13 bases that match TRBD2. This CDR3 has 17 amino acids. Losses at the gene ends were 1 base for V and 9 bases for J; bases not matched to a gene: 12. The germline CDR1 and CDR2 sequences are SNHLY and FYNNEI. Here the CDR3 reads CASSEGGLAGTAVRQYF. CDR3 DNA sequence: TGTGCCAGCAGTGAAGGGGGACTAGCGGGGACCGCTGTGAGGCAGTACTTC.

This clone was detected a few times. V gene TRBV7-9 combines with J gene TRBJ1-5; 7 nucleotides align to TRBD1. V shed 0 bases and J 6 bases; nucleotides not matched to a gene: 5. There are 15 residues in the CDR3. Germline lookup yields CDR1 SEHNR and CDR2 FQNEAQ (reference sequence). The CDR3 nucleotides are TGTGCCAGCAGCTTAGCGGGGGACAGTAGTCAGCCCCAGCATTTT. It specifies CASSLAGDSSQPQHF.

The gene calls are TRBV18 and TRBJ2-5; perhaps TRBD1 as D (6 bases). This CDR3 region has 15 residues. Trimming took 5 bases from V and 2 from J, leaving 15 bases between them. Germline assignment: CDR1 KGHSH and CDR2 LQKENI. This CDR3 reads CASSFLPGQQETQYF. The CDR3 DNA follows: TGTGCCAGCTCATTCCTCCCCGGACAGCAAGAGACCCAGTACTTC.

This chain uses TRBV28 with TRBJ2-7; D is perhaps TRBD2 (6 bases). V was trimmed by 2 bases and J by 7 bases, leaving 15 bases between them. Germline-derived CDR1 and CDR2 are MDHEN and SYDVKM. The CDR3 totals 14 residues. The CDR3 is CASSLRQAGKEQYF. For the CDR3, the DNA is TGTGCCAGCAGTTTAAGGCAGGCGGGGAAGGAGCAGTACTTC.

This sequence joins TRBV19 and TRBJ1-2; 8 positions agree with TRBD1. The CDR3 has 13 amino acids. Germline lookup yields CDR1 LNHDA and CDR2 SQIVND (reference sequence). Trimming cost V 3 bases and J 8 bases; bases outside gene matches: 5. The CDR3 nucleotides read TGTGCCAGTAGTATTCAGGGGGCGCTGGGCTACACCTTC. It codes for CASSIQGALGYTF.

The CDR3 DNA is TGTGCCAGCACCACAACAGATAGACATGGCTACACCTTC. Its protein is CASTTTDRHGYTF. The chain recombines TRBV28 with TRBJ1-2, with D hard to call. Trimming stripped 7 bases from V and 6 bases from J, with 15 bases between. Germline assignment: CDR1 MDHEN and CDR2 SYDVKM. CDR3 length equals 13 residues.

This chain uses TRBV7-9 with TRBJ2-3, with D maybe TRBD1 (6 bases). V was shortened by 2 bases and J by 3 bases, with 15 bases between the two germline ends. The CDR3 is made up of 16 amino acids. Germline V CDR1 and CDR2: SEHNR, FQNEAQ (reference sequence). Written as DNA, the CDR3 is TGTGCCAGCAGCTTAACACAGGGTTTTTGGACAGATACGCAGTATTTT. Its protein product is CASSLTQGFWTDTQYF.

This chain connects TRBV6-6 to TRBJ1-2; D is perhaps TRBD1 (6 bases). With 8 bases removed from V and 4 bases from J, the gap between germline ends came to 20 bases. The CDR3 length is 15 residues. CDR1 is MNHNY, CDR2 SVGAGI, per germline (reference sequence). In nucleotides, the CDR3 is TGTGCCAGCGGAGGACAGCCAGGCGAAGGCTATGGCTACACCTTC. Translated, it gives CASGGQPGEGYGYTF.

The genes are TRBV9 and TRBJ2-5; 8 bases line up with TRBD2. Trimming at V came to 5 bases and at J to 5 bases, leaving 14 bases not matched to a gene. CDR1 and CDR2 (germline): SGDLS, YYNGEE. CDR3 length: 16 residues. CDR3 nucleotides: TGTGCCAGCAGTCGGCGCGGGAGGTCGGTGGGGGAGACCCAGTACTTC. As protein: CASSRRGRSVGETQYF.

The chain is built from TRBV6-1 and TRBJ2-7, with 9 positions matching TRBD2. From germline, CDR1 is MNHNS and CDR2 SASEGT. J was trimmed by 8 bases and V by 0 bases; bases with no gene match: 8. The CDR3 is 15 residues long. Here the CDR3 DNA reads TGTGCCAGCAGTGAAGCAGGGGCGGGAGGGCCTCAGCAGTACTTC. Amino acids: CASSEAGAGGPQQYF.

The chain carries TRBV2 and TRBJ2-5; 14 bases map to TRBD2. The junction had 3 bases not matched to a gene; V was cut back by 1 base and J by 5 bases. In germline, CDR1 is SNHLY, CDR2 FYNNEI. CDR3 length: 16 residues. CDR3 amino acids: CASSEGLAGGRETQYF. The CDR3 DNA reads as TGTGCCAGCAGTGAAGGACTAGCGGGGGGGCGGGAGACCCAGTACTTC.

The chain combines TRBV27 with TRBJ2-5; TRBD1 matches 7 bases. The CDR3 extends over 15 amino acids. Looked up from germline, CDR1 is MNHEY and CDR2 is SMNVEV (reference sequence). The trim removed 4 bases at V and 4 bases at J, leaving 9 bases unmatched. The CDR3 reads CASSSPTGKGETQYF. CDR3 DNA: TGTGCCAGCAGTTCCCCGACAGGGAAGGGAGAGACCCAGTACTTC.

The chain carries TRBV28 and TRBJ1-2; the match to TRBD1 covers 9 bases. Germline lookup yields CDR1 MDHEN and CDR2 SYDVKM. There are 13 residues in the CDR3. V was clipped by 2 bases and J by 8 bases; unmatched bases: 3. The CDR3, as DNA: TGTGCCAGCAGTTTAGGGACAGGGCCCGGCTACACCTTC. Encoded protein: CASSLGTGPGYTF.

V gene TRBV2 combines with J gene TRBJ1-2; TRBD1 is a possible D gene (5 bases). Germline V lookup: CDR1 SNHLY, CDR2 FYNNEI. The CDR3 has 12 amino acids. The V gene lost 8 bases and the J gene lost 2 bases, with 9 bases spanning the gap. CDR3 sequence (DNA): TGTGCCAGCCATGACAGAAACTATGGCTACACCTTC. Amino acid sequence: CASHDRNYGYTF.

The V call is TRBV10-3, the J call TRBJ2-7, with 9 bases lining up with TRBD2. The CDR3 length is 13 residues. After removal of 9 bases from V and 3 bases from J, the junction contained 6 bases not matched to a gene. Germline lookup yields CDR1 ENHRY and CDR2 SYGVKD. CDR3 amino acids: CAIRASGDYEQYF. In DNA, the CDR3 is TGTGCCATTCGGGCTAGCGGGGACTACGAGCAGTACTTC.

The V and J genes are TRBV9 and TRBJ1-6; TRBD1 matches 7 bases. The germline gives CDR1 SGDLS, CDR2 YYNGEE. J lost 10 bases, V lost 3 bases, and 13 bases had no gene match. The CDR3 spans 16 residues. Here the CDR3 DNA reads TGTGCCAGCAGCGGAAGACAGGGAGCTTTGTCCTCACCCCTCCACTTT. Translated, it gives CASSGRQGALSSPLHF.

This clone has more than one count but fewer than ten. The CDR3 loop is CASSFRDYNEQFF. The CDR3 region has the DNA TGTGCCAGCAGCTTCAGGGACTACAATGAGCAGTTCTTC. The V and J genes are TRBV5-6 and TRBJ2-1, with a possible D match to TRBD1 (5 bases). V lost 2 bases to trimming and J lost 3 bases, with 6 bases between them. In germline, CDR1 is SGHDT, CDR2 YYEEEE. The CDR3 loop spans 13 amino acids.

This chain uses TRBV28 with TRBJ2-5, with 7 bases that match TRBD1. The CDR3 length is 16 residues. Germline V gene data show CDR1 as MDHEN and CDR2 as SYDVKM. J gave up 3 bases and V 6 bases, and 13 bases lay outside the gene matches. CDR3 residues: CASSYVGQVKEETQYF. CDR3 nucleotide sequence: TGTGCCAGCAGCTACGTAGGACAGGTGAAAGAAGAGACCCAGTACTTC.

This clone was seen only a few times. The V call is TRBV29-1, the J call TRBJ2-5, with TRBD1 identical over 9 bases. The J call may be mistaken, given a closer DNA end match to TRBJ2-7. The CDR3 has 13 residues. Germline CDR1 reads SQVTM; CDR2 reads ANQGSEA. This CDR3 is CSARRDRANEQYF. CDR3 bases: TGCAGCGCCCGCCGGGACAGGGCCAACGAGCAGTACTTC.